The clone carrying this TCR beta chain appeared a few times. Its antigen remains unknown. These data come from a study of beta chain features in type 1 diabetes. CD45RO/CCR7/CD25/CD127/CD95/CD27 staining was used to isolate CD4+ naive, central memory, regulatory and stem cell-like memory cells by sorting. There are 15 residues in the CDR3. The V gene end was trimmed by 1 base and the J gene end by 0 bases; junction bases not matched to a gene: 3. Germline values: CDR1 SGHTA, CDR2 FQGNSA. Every bit of the isolated RNA underwent reverse transcription, so sequencing read expressed TCRB transcripts. TCRdb's copy holds only in-frame clones and misses some; the assay was immunoSEQ multiplex PCR. The sample holds about 220,000 clones; about 11% are singletons and the top ten take 1% to 1.5%. General study points: Within patients, naive, central memory and Treg TCRB repertoires seemed more similar than within healthy donors. VDJ junctions in type 1 diabetes patients carried more deletions and fewer insertions. Over-representation of high TCR-expressing cells was a possible consequence of cDNA sequencing.

The clonotype originates from a man younger than 35 in good health. This chain connects TRBV7-2 to TRBJ2-7; 7 bases match TRBD1. Sequenced: central memory CD4+ T cells from blood. The CDR3 bases are TGTGCCAGCAGCTTAGAAGGGGGCATCTCCTACGAGCAGTACTTC. Translating it yields CASSLEGGISYEQYF.